This T cell receptor (beta chain) derives from a study of CD8 T cells in ankylosing spondylitis. By quantitative 5'-RACE with molecular barcodes, the TCR beta libraries were made. TCRdb re-called the 5' RACE reads with MiXCR, one entry per CDR3 protein. Of around 150,000 distinct CDR3 sequences in the sample, more than 40% were seen once. Study findings and constraints: In reactive arthritis synovial fluid and blood, some motif variants had been reported before. With a CD8+ phenotype, disease-linked clones were relatively rare in peripheral blood.

The CDR3 has 16 amino acids. Germline V gene sequence: CDR1 SEHNR, CDR2 FQNEAQ (reference sequence). V was clipped by 3 bases and J by 0 bases; unmatched bases: 2. This clonotype was counted between two and nine times. Its antigen remains unidentified. This chain links TRBV7-9 with TRBJ2-1, with 10 bases fitting TRBD2. The source material was synovial fluid, either unsorted or a sorted T cell fraction (not recorded which). This TCR derives from a male donor with ankylosing spondylitis. The CDR3 spells CASSFPSGSSYNEQFF. The CDR3 DNA reads TGTGCCAGCAGCTTCCCTAGCGGGAGCTCCTACAATGAGCAGTTCTTC.